The 13 T cell receptor beta chains in this list originate from one sample, sequenced in a study of cytomegalovirus exposure and HLA in healthy donors (dated by TCRdb to 2017 to 2019). The receptor library was made with the immunoSEQ multiplex PCR assay. A mixture of 60 forward primers for TCR Vbeta segments and 13 reverse primers for TCR Jbeta segments was used in the multiplex PCR. Drawn from immuneACCESS, this table holds only the in-frame rearrangements with V and J called that TCRdb kept. Clones are partly lost; checked studies trace under half to an unresolved V gene and leave the rest unexplained. The sample records a few hundred thousand clones, 80% of which are singletons. Approximately 0.3% of the sample is in the top ten clones. The sample was PBMCs. The source of these receptors is a girl aged 2-10 years in good health and CMV-seronegative.

The chain links TRBV28 to TRBJ2-2; TRBD1 matches 10 bases. The CDR3 contains 15 residues. Germline V lookup: CDR1 MDHEN, CDR2 SYDVKM. V was pared by 7 bases and J by 7 bases, with 9 bases of the junction left unmatched. CDR3 DNA sequence: TGTGCCAGCACCGAGACAGGGGGCTTGAACGGGGAGCTGTTTTTT. Its protein is CASTETGGLNGELFF.

This chain links TRBV6-5 with TRBJ1-1, with D uncertain. V lost 5 bases to trimming and J lost 0 bases, with 10 bases between them. Germline values: CDR1 MNHEY, CDR2 SVGAGI. The CDR3 is 14 residues long. The CDR3 region is CASSEAGLNTEAFF. The CDR3 DNA follows: TGTGCCAGCAGTGAGGCCGGCCTGAACACTGAAGCTTTCTTT.

This clone has more than one count but fewer than ten. The rearrangement joins TRBV6-6 to TRBJ1-2; D is possibly TRBD1 (6 bases). This CDR3 spans 16 amino acids. Between the trimmed V and J ends, which lost 0 bases and 2 bases, there was a span of 13 bases. Germline loops: CDR1 MNHNY, CDR2 SVGAGI (reference sequence). The CDR3 sequence: CASSYSVLTGNYGYTF. CDR3 in DNA: TGTGCCAGCAGTTACTCGGTTCTTACAGGGAACTATGGCTACACCTTC.

This chain joins TRBV30 and TRBJ2-7; weak D call: TRBD2 (6 bases). Per germline, CDR1 GTSNPN and CDR2 SVGIG (reference sequence). The CDR3 totals 13 residues. The V and J ends lost 2 bases and 4 bases respectively, with 12 bases between them. The CDR3, as DNA: TGTGCCTGGAGTTGGGACTCGTCGTACGAGCAGTACTTC. Translating it yields CAWSWDSSYEQYF.

This rearrangement joins TRBV11-3 to TRBJ2-7; 8 bases are shared with TRBD1. This CDR3 is built from 15 residues. V dropped 4 bases and J dropped 3; count of bases not matched to a gene: 8. Germline CDR1 is SGHNT and CDR2 is YENEEA. CDR3 sequence reads: CASSSGGTGVYEQYF. In DNA, the CDR3 is TGTGCCAGCAGCTCCGGCGGGACAGGAGTCTACGAGCAGTACTTC.

The CDR3 region is CASSLYAGGVYEQYF. For the CDR3, the DNA is TGTGCCAGCAGCTTATATGCAGGGGGAGTCTACGAGCAGTACTTC. This chain connects TRBV7-9 to TRBJ2-7, with TRBD1 matching over 7 bases. Germline values: CDR1 SEHNR, CDR2 FQNEAQ (reference sequence). The CDR3 loop spans 15 amino acids. V shed 2 bases, J shed 3 bases, and the junction held 7 bases outside the gene matches.

V usage is TRBV18 and J usage is TRBJ2-3, with D perhaps matching TRBD2 (6 bases). From germline, CDR1 is KGHSH and CDR2 LQKENI. The CDR3 extends over 16 amino acids. Trimming removed 5 bases from V and 0 bases from J, with 15 bases in between. The CDR3 nucleotides are TGTGCCAGCTCATCGAGCCGGGACTGGAGCACAGATACGCAGTATTTT. It translates to CASSSSRDWSTDTQYF.

In this sample, this clone turned up a few times. The chain combines TRBV30 with TRBJ1-2, with D hard to call. The V end lost 0 bases, the J end lost 8 bases, and 19 bases lay between the germline ends. This CDR3 region has 15 residues. Germline V gene data show CDR1 as GTSNPN and CDR2 as SVGIG (reference sequence). This CDR3 is CAWSVGGGITGGYTF. The CDR3 region has the DNA TGTGCCTGGAGTGTAGGCGGCGGAATAACGGGAGGCTACACCTTC.

The CDR3 loop reads CASSLEWTHYQETQYF. The CDR3 DNA reads as TGTGCCAGCAGTTTAGAATGGACTCACTACCAAGAGACCCAGTACTTC. This chain links TRBV27 with TRBJ2-5, with D possibly matching TRBD2 (5 bases). Germline V gene sequence: CDR1 MNHEY, CDR2 SMNVEV (reference sequence). This CDR3 is 16 amino acids long. Trimming left V 2 bases short and J 0 bases short, with 13 bases between.

CDR3 in amino acids: CASSVTQAYGYTF. DNA for the CDR3: TGTGCCAGCAGCGTAACGCAGGCCTATGGCTACACCTTC. This chain joins TRBV9 and TRBJ1-2; D is undetermined. The V gene lost 1 base and the J gene lost 4 bases, with 8 bases spanning the gap. CDR1 is SGDLS, CDR2 YYNGEE, per germline. The CDR3 extends over 13 amino acids.

For this clone: Other DNA sequences of this sample code for an identical CDR3. The gene calls are TRBV6-5 and TRBJ2-7; possible D gene TRBD2, 5 bases. Trimming took off 9 bases at V and 0 bases at J, with 15 bases between the two ends. CDR3 size: 14 residues. CDR1 and CDR2 from the germline V gene are MNHEY and SVGAGI. CDR3 sequence: CASGRDRTSYEQYF. Written as DNA, the CDR3 is TGTGCCAGTGGTCGGGATAGGACCTCCTACGAGCAGTACTTC.

The V gene is TRBV11-3, the J gene TRBJ2-2, with 7 bases aligning to TRBD2. The CDR3 is 20 amino acids. Trimming took 1 base from V and 4 from J; bases not matched to a gene: 18. Germline assignment: CDR1 SGHNT and CDR2 YENEEA. This chain's CDR3 is CASSLALVAGRGKSTGELFF. The CDR3 region has the DNA TGTGCCAGCAGCTTAGCACTGGTAGCGGGTCGGGGGAAGAGCACCGGGGAGCTGTTTTTT. The whole variable domain, filled in from reference TRBV11-3 and TRBJ2-2, reads EAGVVQSPRYKIIEKKQPVAFWCNPISGHNTLYWYLQNLGQGPELLIRYENEEAVDDSQLPKDRFSAERLKGVDSTLKIQPAELGDSAVYLCASSLALVAGRGKSTGELFFGEGSRLTVL.

This clone was seen just once. The CDR3 loop is CASSDLSSGTGGYEQYF. CDR3 nucleotides: TGTGCCAGCAGTGACCTCTCCTCCGGGACAGGGGGCTACGAGCAGTACTTC. V usage is TRBV6-4 and J usage is TRBJ2-7; the match to TRBD1 covers 11 bases. This CDR3 contains 17 residues. V lost 2 bases to trimming and J lost 3 bases; unmatched junction nucleotides: 9. Germline V lookup: CDR1 MRHNA, CDR2 SNTAGT.